The 2 T cell receptor beta chains below were found in one sample sequenced in a study of T cells in Graves' hyperthyroidism and ophthalmopathy. TCR beta CDR3 regions were amplified from RNA transcripts. First-round RT-PCR with HTBI primers amplified the TCR CDR3 region. TCRdb redid the calling of the multiplex PCR reads with MiXCR, one entry per CDR3 protein. The sample carries hundreds of thousands of distinct CDR3 sequences, around 14% recorded once. Sequenced input: blood. The receptors here all came from a woman aged 25 to 39 with Graves' hyperthyroidism.

There are a few counts of this clonotype. This rearrangement joins TRBV7-9 to TRBJ2-1; the D is unclear. The CDR3 totals 13 residues. The V gene's germline CDR1 is SEHNR and CDR2 FQNEAQ (reference sequence). The germline V and J ends were trimmed by 2 bases and 4 bases, with 6 bases remaining between them. CDR3 sequence (DNA): TGTGCCAGCAGCTTATCTCTGTACAATGAGCAGTTCTTC. Translation: CASSLSLYNEQFF.

This clonotype appeared many times. The rearrangement joins TRBV2 to TRBJ2-1, with D possibly matching TRBD2 (5 bases). The CDR3 length is 15 residues. Germline V gene lookup returns CDR1 SNHLY and CDR2 FYNNEI. V lost 4 bases, J lost 7 bases, and 17 bases lay in between. The CDR3 loop is CASSAPLDLSNEQFF. CDR3 nucleotides: TGTGCCAGCAGTGCACCCCTGGACTTATCGAATGAGCAGTTCTTC.